This T cell receptor (beta chain) was captured in a study of blood T cell repertoires in COVID-19. Across the study: COVID-19 samples from acute and convalescent phases originated in the United States, Italy and Spain. T cells, B-cell-depleted T cells, or PBMCs supplied cDNA or gDNA.

The J segment lost 1 base and the V segment lost 4 bases, leaving 3 bases of the junction unmatched. Germline loops: CDR1 MNHNY, CDR2 SVGAGI (reference sequence). The length of the CDR3 is 16 residues. As handled by the study authors: Scientists estimated how many nucleated cells there were by amplifying reference gene primers. Measured with immunoSEQ multiplex PCR; TCRdb has only the in-frame clones, and not every one. Clone size and the V and J calls come from that table; the DNA yielded D and trimming. The sample holds under 250,000 clones, around 81% seen once. This chain joins TRBV6-6 and TRBJ2-2, with 10 nucleotides matching TRBD2. This clonotype originated in a woman in her sixties or seventies with active or convalescent COVID-19. Sequencing was carried out using peripheral blood. The CDR3 region has the DNA TGTGCCAGCAGTTCCCAGCGGGGGGGGAACACCGGGGAGCTGTTTTTT. This codes for CASSSQRGGNTGELFF.